This T cell receptor beta chain originates from a study of T cell responses to AZD1222 COVID-19 vaccine. Sequencing used immunoSEQ multiplex PCR; TCRdb keeps in-frame clones, though not all of them. Counted here are 80,000 to 100,000 clones, roughly 90% occurring once; the ten biggest clones make up less than 6%. The clonotype originates from an adult in good health. The sequencing here drew on peripheral blood, taken on day 0 of AZD1222 vaccination.

DNA of the CDR3: TGCAGCGGCGGGACCTACTACGAGCAGTACTTC. Residues: CSGGTYYEQYF. V gene TRBV29-1 combines with J gene TRBJ2-7, with D possibly TRBD2 on 6 matching bases. Trimming stripped 7 bases from V and 3 bases from J, with 10 bases between. Germline V gene sequence: CDR1 SQVTM, CDR2 ANQGSEA. The CDR3 loop spans 11 amino acids.